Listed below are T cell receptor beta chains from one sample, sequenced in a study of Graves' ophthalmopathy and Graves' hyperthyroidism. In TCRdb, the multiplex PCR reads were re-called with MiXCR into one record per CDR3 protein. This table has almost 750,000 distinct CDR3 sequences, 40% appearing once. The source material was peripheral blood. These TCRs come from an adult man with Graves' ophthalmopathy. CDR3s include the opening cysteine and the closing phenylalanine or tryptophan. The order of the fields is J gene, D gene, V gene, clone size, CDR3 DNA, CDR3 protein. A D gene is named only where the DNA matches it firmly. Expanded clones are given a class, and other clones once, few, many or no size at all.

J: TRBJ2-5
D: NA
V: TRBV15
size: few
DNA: TGTGCCACCAGCAGAGATTCCCCAGGGGCGGGGGCTCAAGAGACCCAGTACTTC
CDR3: CATSRDSPGAGAQETQYF

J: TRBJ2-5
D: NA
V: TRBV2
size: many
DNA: TGTGCCAGTAACCGAGCGCACGAAGAGACCCAGTACTTC
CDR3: CASNRAHEETQYF

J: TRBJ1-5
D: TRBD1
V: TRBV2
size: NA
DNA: TGTGCCAGCAGTGTAGGGACAGGGTTTTGGAGCAATCAGCCCCAGCATTTT
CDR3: CASSVGTGFWSNQPQHF

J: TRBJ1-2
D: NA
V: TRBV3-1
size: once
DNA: TGTGCCAGCAGCCAAGTCGAGTCCGGCTACACCTTC
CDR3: CASSQVESGYTF

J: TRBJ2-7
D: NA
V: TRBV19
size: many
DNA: TGTGCTGATGGTTACGAGCAGTACTTC
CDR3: CADGYEQYF

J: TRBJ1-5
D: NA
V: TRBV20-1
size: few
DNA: TGCAGTGTCAGCGGCAATCAGCCCCAGCATTTT
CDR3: CSVSGNQPQHF

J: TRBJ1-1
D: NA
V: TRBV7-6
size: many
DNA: TGTGCCAGCAGCTTAGAATGGGGGATAACTGAAGCTTTCTTT
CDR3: CASSLEWGITEAFF

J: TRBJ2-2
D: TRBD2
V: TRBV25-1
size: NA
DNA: TGTGCCAGCAGTTTTGATAGCGGGAGGGCCACCGGGGAGCTGTTTTTT
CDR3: CASSFDSGRATGELFF

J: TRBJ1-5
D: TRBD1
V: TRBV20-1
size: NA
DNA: TGCAGTGCTAGAAGAGGGCAGGGGGTTGGGCCCCAGCATTTT
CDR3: CSARRGQGVGPQHF

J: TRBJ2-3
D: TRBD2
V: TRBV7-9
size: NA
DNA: TGTGCCAGCAGCTCTAAAGGGACTAGCGGCACAGATACGCAGTATTTT
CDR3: CASSSKGTSGTDTQYF

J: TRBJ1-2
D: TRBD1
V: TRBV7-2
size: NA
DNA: TGTGCCTGGACTTGGACAGGGGCCAACTATGGCTACACCTTC
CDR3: CAWTWTGANYGYTF

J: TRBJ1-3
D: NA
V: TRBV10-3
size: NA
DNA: TGTGCCAGCGGGTCTCCGGGCGCTGGAAACACCATATATTTT
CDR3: CASGSPGAGNTIYF

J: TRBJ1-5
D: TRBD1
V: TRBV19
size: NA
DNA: TGTGCCAGTAGTCCGGGACAGGGCCCCAATCAGCCCCAGCATTTT
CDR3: CASSPGQGPNQPQHF

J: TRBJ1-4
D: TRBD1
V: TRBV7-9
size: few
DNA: TGTGCCAGCAGCTTAAGGACAGGCCTCGCTTTT
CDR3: CASSLRTGLAF

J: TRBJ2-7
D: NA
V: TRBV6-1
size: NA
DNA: TGTGCCAGCAGTGTTCCCCGCGGGGTCGCCTACGAGCAGTACTTC
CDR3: CASSVPRGVAYEQYF

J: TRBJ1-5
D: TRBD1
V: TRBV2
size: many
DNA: TGTGCCAGCAGAGTAGGGACAGACAATCAGCCCCAGCATTTT
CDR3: CASRVGTDNQPQHF

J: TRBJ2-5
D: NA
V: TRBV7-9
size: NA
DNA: TGTGCCAGCAGCTTTGCTACAGCTGACCAAGAGACCCAGTACTTC
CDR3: CASSFATADQETQYF

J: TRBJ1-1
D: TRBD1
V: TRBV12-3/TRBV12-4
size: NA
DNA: TGTGCCAGCAGCCAAAGAACAGGGGGGGGCAACACTGAAGCTTTCTTT
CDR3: CASSQRTGGGNTEAFF